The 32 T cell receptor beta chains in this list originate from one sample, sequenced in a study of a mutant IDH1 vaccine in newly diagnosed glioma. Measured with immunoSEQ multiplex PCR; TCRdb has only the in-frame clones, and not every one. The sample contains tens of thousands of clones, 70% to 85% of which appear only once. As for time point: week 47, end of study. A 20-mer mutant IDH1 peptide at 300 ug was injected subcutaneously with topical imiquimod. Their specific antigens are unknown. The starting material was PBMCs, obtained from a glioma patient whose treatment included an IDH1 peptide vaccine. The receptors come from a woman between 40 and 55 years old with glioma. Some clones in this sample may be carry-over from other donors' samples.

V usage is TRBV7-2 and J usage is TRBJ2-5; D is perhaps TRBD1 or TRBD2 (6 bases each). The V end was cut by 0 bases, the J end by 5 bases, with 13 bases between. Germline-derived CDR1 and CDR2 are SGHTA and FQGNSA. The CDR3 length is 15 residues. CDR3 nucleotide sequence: TGTGCCAGCAGCTTAGCGGGGGGCCTCGGGGAGACCCAGTACTTC. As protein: CASSLAGGLGETQYF.

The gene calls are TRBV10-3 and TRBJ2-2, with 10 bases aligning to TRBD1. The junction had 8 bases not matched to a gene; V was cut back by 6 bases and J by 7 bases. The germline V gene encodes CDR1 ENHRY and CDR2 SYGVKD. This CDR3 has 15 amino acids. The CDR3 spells CAIRTGGRASGELFF. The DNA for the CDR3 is TGTGCCATCAGGACAGGGGGCCGTGCTAGCGGGGAGCTGTTTTTT.

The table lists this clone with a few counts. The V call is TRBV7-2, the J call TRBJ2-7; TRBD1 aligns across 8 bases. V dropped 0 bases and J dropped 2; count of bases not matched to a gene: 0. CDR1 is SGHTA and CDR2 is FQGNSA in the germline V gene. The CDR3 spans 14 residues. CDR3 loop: CASSLAGQAYEQYF. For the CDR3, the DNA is TGTGCCAGCAGCTTAGCGGGACAGGCCTACGAGCAGTACTTC.

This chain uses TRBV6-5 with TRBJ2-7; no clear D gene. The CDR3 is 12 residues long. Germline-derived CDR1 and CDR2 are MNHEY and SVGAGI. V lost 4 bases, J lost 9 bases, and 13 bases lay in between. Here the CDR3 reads CASSSVVGGQYF. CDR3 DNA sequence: TGTGCCAGCAGTTCCGTAGTTGGCGGGCAGTACTTC.

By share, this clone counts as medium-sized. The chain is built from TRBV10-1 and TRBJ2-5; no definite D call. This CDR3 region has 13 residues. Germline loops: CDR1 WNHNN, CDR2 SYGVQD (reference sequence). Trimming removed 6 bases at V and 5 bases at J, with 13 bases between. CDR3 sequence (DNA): TGCGCCAGCAGGGCCTCTCCGACGGAGACCCAGTACTTC. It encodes CASRASPTETQYF.

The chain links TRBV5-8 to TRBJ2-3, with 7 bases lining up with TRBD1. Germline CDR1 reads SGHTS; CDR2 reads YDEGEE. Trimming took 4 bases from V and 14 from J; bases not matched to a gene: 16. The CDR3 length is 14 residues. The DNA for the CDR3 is TGTGCCAGCAGCCGGGGACAGCTAGAGGATATGGGGTATTTT. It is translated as CASSRGQLEDMGYF.

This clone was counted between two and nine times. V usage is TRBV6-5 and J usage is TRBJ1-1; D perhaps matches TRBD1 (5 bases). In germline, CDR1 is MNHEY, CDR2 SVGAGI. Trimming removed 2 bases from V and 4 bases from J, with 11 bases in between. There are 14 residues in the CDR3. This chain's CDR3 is CASSYRGFGTEAFF. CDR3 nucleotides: TGTGCCAGCAGTTACCGGGGGTTCGGCACTGAAGCTTTCTTT.

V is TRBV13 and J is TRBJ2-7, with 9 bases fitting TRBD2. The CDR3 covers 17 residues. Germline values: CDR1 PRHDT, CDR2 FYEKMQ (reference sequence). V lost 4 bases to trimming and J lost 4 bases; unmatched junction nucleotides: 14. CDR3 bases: TGTGCCAGCAGCTCCCTGCCCCGACTAGCGGAAAAATACGAGCAGTACTTC. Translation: CASSSLPRLAEKYEQYF.

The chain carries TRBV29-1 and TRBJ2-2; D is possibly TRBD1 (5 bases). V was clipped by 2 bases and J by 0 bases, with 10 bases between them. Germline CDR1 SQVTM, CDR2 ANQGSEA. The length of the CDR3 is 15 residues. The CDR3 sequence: CSVERGSANTGELFF. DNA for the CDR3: TGCAGCGTTGAAAGGGGCAGTGCGAACACCGGGGAGCTGTTTTTT.

In DNA form, the CDR3 reads TGTGCCAGCACTACCCTCGGGGGGACCTACTCCTACGAGCAGTACTTC. It translates to CASTTLGGTYSYEQYF. The chain uses TRBV21-1 and TRBJ2-7; TRBD2, the table's D call, lacks a check against the DNA. TRBV21-1 is a listed pseudogene. The CDR3 consists of 16 residues.

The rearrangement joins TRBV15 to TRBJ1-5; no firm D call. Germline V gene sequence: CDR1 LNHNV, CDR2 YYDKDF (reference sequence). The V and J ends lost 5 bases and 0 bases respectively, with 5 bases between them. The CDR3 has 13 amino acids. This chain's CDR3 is CATSLYSNQPQHF. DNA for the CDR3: TGTGCCACCAGCCTGTATAGCAATCAGCCCCAGCATTTT. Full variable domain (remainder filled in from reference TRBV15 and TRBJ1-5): DAMVIQNPRYQVTQFGKPVTLSCSQTLNHNVMYWYQQKSSQAPKLLFHYYDKDFNNEADTPDNFQSRRPNTSFCFLDIRSPGLGDTAMYLCATSLYSNQPQHFGDGTRLSIL.

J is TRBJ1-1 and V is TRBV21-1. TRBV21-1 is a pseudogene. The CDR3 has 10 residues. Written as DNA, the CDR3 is TGTGCCAGCAGCTCCGGGGAAGCTTTCTTT. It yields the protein CASSSGEAFF.

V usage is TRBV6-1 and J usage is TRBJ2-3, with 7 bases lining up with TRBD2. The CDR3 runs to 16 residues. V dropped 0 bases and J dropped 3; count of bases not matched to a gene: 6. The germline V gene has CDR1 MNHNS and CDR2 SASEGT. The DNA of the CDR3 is TGTGCCAGCAGTGAAGCAGAGAGGGGAGGGACAGATACGCAGTATTTT. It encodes CASSEAERGGTDTQYF.

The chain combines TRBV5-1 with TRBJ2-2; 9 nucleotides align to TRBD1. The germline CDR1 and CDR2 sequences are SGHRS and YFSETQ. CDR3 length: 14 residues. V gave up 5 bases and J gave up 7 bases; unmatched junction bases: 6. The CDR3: CASRLQGADGELFF. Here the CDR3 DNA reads TGCGCCAGCAGGCTACAGGGGGCGGACGGGGAGCTGTTTTTT. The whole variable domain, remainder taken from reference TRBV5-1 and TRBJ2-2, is KAGVTQTPRYLIKTRGQQVTLSCSPISGHRSVSWYQQTPGQGLQFLFEYFSETQRNKGNFPGRFSGRQFSNSRSEMNVSTLELGDSALYLCASRLQGADGELFFGEGSRLTVL.

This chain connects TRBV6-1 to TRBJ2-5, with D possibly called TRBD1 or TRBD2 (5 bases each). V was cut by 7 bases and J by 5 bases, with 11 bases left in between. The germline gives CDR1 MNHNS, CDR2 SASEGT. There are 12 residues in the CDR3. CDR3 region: CASTGRGETQYF. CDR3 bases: TGTGCCAGCACAGGGAGAGGGGAGACCCAGTACTTC.

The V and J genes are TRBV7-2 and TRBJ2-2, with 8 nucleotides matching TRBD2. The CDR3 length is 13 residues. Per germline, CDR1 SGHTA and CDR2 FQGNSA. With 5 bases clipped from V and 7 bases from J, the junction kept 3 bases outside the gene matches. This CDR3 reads CASSATSGGELFF. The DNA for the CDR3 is TGTGCCAGCAGCGCAACTAGCGGCGGGGAGCTGTTTTTT.

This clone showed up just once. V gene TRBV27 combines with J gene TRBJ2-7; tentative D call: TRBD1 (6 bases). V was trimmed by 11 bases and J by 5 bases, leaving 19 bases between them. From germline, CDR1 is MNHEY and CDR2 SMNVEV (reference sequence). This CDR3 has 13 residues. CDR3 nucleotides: TGTGCCCCCTTTCCAACAGGGACCCACGAGCAGTACTTC. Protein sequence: CAPFPTGTHEQYF.

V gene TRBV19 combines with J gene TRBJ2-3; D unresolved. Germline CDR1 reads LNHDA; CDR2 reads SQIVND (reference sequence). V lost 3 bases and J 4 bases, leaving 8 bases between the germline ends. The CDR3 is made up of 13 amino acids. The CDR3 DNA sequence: TGTGCCAGTAGTATTGGTGTCCCAGATACGCAGTATTTT. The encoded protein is CASSIGVPDTQYF.

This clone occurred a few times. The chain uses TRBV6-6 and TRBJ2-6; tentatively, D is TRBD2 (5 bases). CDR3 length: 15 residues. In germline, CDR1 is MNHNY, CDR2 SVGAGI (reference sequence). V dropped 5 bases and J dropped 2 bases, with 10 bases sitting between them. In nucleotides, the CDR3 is TGTGCCAGCAGTGACCGGGAACCTGGGGCCAACGTCCTGACTTTC. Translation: CASSDREPGANVLTF.

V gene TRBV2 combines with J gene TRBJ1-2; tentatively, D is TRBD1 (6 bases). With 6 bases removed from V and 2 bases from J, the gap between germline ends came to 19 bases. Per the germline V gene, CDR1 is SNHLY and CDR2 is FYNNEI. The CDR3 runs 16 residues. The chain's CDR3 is CASSLKRGTTNYGYTF. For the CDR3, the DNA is TGTGCCAGCAGCCTAAAAAGGGGGACAACCAACTATGGCTACACCTTC.

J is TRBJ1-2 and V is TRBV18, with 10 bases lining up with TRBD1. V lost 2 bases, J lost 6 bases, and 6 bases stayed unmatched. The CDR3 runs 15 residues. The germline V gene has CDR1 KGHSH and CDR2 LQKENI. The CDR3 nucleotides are TGTGCCAGCTCACCAAACACCGGGACAGGGGATGGCTACACCTTC. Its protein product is CASSPNTGTGDGYTF.

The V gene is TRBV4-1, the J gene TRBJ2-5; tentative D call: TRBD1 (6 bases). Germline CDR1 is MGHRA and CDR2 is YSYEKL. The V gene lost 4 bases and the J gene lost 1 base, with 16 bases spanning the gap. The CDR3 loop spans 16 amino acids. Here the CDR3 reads CASSLTGQGSQETQYF. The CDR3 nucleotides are TGCGCCAGCAGCCTCACTGGCCAGGGGAGCCAAGAGACCCAGTACTTC.

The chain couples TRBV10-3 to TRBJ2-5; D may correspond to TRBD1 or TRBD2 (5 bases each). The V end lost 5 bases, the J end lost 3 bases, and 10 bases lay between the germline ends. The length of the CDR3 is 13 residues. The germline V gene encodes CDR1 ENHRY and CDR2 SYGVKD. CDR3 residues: CAISWQGEETQYF. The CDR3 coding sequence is TGTGCCATCAGTTGGCAGGGAGAAGAGACCCAGTACTTC.

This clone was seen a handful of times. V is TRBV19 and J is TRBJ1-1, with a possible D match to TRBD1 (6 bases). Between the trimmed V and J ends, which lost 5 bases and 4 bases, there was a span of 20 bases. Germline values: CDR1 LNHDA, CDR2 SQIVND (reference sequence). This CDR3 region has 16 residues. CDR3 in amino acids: CASSQQGWGLITEAFF. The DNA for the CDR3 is TGTGCCAGTAGTCAACAGGGTTGGGGGCTTATCACTGAAGCTTTCTTT.

Here the CDR3 DNA reads TGCGCCAGCAGCCAAGAAGAAGTGGACAGGTCCTACGAGCAGTACTTC. Translation: CASSQEEVDRSYEQYF. This chain uses TRBV4-3 with TRBJ2-7; 7 nucleotides align to TRBD1. Per germline, CDR1 LGHNA and CDR2 YSLEER. J was trimmed by 1 base and V by 0 bases; bases with no gene match: 6. The CDR3 spans 16 residues.

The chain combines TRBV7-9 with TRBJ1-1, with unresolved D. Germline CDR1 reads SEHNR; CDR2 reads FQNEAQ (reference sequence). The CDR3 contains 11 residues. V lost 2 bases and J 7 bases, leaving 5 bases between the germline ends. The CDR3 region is CASSLWSEAFF. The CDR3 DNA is TGTGCCAGCAGCTTATGGAGTGAAGCTTTCTTT.

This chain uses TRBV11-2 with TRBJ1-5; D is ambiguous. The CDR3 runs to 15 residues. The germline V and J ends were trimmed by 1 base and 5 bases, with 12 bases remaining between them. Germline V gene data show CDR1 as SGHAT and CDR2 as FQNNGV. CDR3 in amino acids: CASSLGGAGDQPQHF. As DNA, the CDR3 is TGTGCCAGCAGCTTAGGAGGTGCCGGAGATCAGCCCCAGCATTTT.

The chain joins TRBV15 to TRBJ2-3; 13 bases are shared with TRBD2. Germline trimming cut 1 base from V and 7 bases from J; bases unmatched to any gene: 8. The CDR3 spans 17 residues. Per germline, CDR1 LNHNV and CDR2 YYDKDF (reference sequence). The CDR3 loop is CATSRVEGLAGPNTQYF. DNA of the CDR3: TGTGCCACCAGCAGAGTCGAGGGACTAGCGGGGCCGAATACGCAGTATTTT. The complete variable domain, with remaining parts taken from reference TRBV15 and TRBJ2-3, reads DAMVIQNPRYQVTQFGKPVTLSCSQTLNHNVMYWYQQKSSQAPKLLFHYYDKDFNNEADTPDNFQSRRPNTSFCFLDIRSPGLGDTAMYLCATSRVEGLAGPNTQYFGPGTRLTVL.

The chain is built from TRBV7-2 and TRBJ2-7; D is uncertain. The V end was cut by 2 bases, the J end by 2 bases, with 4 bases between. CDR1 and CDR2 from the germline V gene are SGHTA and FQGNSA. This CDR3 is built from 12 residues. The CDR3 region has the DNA TGTGCCAGCAGCTTAATGACCTACGAGCAGTACTTC. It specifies CASSLMTYEQYF.

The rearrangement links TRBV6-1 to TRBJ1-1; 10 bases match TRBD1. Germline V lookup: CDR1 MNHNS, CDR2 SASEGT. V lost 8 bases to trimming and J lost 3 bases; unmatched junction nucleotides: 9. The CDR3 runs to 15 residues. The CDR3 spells CASRRVGTGDTEAFF. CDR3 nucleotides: TGTGCCAGCCGGCGCGTGGGGACAGGGGACACTGAAGCTTTCTTT.

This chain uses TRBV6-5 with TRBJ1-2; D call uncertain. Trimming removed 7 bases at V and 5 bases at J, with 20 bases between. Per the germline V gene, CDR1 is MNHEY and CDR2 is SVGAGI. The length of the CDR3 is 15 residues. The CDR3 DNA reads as TGTGCCAGCACTCGAACGTCCGACGGACTATATGGCTACACCTTC. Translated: CASTRTSDGLYGYTF.

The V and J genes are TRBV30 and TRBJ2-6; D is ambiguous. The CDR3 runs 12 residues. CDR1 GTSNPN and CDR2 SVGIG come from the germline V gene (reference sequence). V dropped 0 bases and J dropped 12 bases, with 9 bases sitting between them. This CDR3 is CAWSVTPAVLTF. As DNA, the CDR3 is TGTGCCTGGAGTGTAACCCCAGCCGTCCTGACTTTC.